Sequencing of this T cell receptor (beta chain) was carried out in a study of shared clonotypes between healthy human individuals (dated by TCRdb to the early 2020s). Broadly, across the study: The cohort comprised a couple of women and a few men aged 18 to 49 years. Blood TCR repertoires of 5 or 6 healthy adults were deeply sequenced to estimate repertoire size and the extent of clonotype sharing between individuals. Between about 0.85 and 9.5 billion PBMCs per donor were obtained by leukapheresis. Libraries were prepared and TCR repertoires were sequenced by different laboratories using diverse techniques, in order to increase sequencing depth and limit assay-specific biases. For each donor, CD4 naive and CD4 memory were each given three plates, CD8 naive was given two plates, and CD8 memory was given one plate.

Beyond this particular receptor, the publication reports: Incomplete sequencing was indicated by rarefaction of sorted-subset datasets, despite the large sequencing depth. Compared with non-shared clonotypes, the clonotypes found in all four sorted-subset donors had higher generation probabilities. Only blood was sampled, and tissue TCR repertoires likely differ from those in blood. Because the study included a small number of donors, the genetic and exposure-history diversity represented was limited. Based on pairwise subsampling, the degree of clonotype sharing among donors was expected to be affected by sequencing depth. Larger estimated clonotype richness was generally found for naive subsets than for memory subsets. When several donors were compared, the shared fraction of clonotypes was around 5% for naive CD4, approximately 3.3% for naive CD8, 2% to 2.5% for memory CD4, and less than 0.45% for memory CD8.

Per the germline V gene (reference sequence), MNHEY is the CDR1 and SMNVEV is the CDR2. Taken from cysteine to phenylalanine, the CDR3 has 13 residues. Kept here is only the CDR3 DNA, which spans 39 bases and is read in frame from base 1. The trim is 3 bases for V and 2 bases for J, with a gap of 6 bases between the germline ends. Healthy HIV-negative adults with no recently reported acute infections or vaccinations were included as donors. Every donor was a Caucasian adult living in Nashville, Tennessee, USA. CD4+ T cells were enriched by magnetic negative selection, after which naive cells were positively selected on CD45RA and the negative fraction was taken as the memory subset. Blood was collected by leukapheresis, and PBMCs were isolated by Ficoll-Histopaque density gradient centrifugation and then cryopreserved in liquid nitrogen vapor phase. Analytical flow cytometry was used to check the purity and quantity of each magnetically sorted T cell population. Genomic DNA was isolated from every sorted fraction and measured by UV absorbance on a Nanodrop 2000c.

TCR CDR3 regions were amplified from genomic DNA by multiplex PCR using the deep immunoSEQ assay. Genomic DNA extracted from each cell subset was distributed evenly over all wells of several immunoSEQ 96-well plates, and each plate served as one replicate. For sorted subsets, approximately 0.2 ug of genomic DNA, equivalent to some 30,000 T cell genomes, went into each replicate PCR. Purified libraries were quantified with a Qubit 3.0 fluorometer, sized on a Bioanalyzer 2100, and re-quantified with the KAPA Library Quantification kit. Each immunoSEQ 96-well plate was sequenced on its own single-read 150-cycle Illumina NextSeq 550 flow cell. The study's processing was this. Because the immunoSEQ output held only junctional sequences and lacked quality scores, the filtering could not match the filtering applied to full-length reads. To assign V/J genes and CDR3, sequences were annotated using PyIR, a Python wrapper for IgBLAST v1.9, with IMGT germline references. Any read was removed if the V/J assignment was weak (E-value above 1e-6), the CDR3 was missing, or the read contained stop codons, out-of-frame junctions, or ambiguous translated residues. V3J clonotypes were defined as sequences sharing an identical inferred V gene, J gene, and CDR3 amino acid sequence. To compute the percentage overlap between repertoires, the number of shared unique clonotypes was divided by the size of the smaller repertoire. Three approaches were used to assess repertoire richness: RTK rarefaction, the Chao1 estimator, and Recon v2.1 estimates of unobserved clonotypes. OLGA was used to compute generation probabilities for all TCRbeta clonotypes that the gDNA method yielded from several donors. The table comes from immuneACCESS by way of TCRdb, which keeps in-frame sequences with V and J called. Part of the clones is missing from these tables; in studies checked, under half for an unresolved V gene and the rest for unknown reasons. V and J calls and clone size are given by that table; D and trimming were obtained from the DNA. In this sample the table shows 2.3 million or so clones, 93% of which occur a single time. The ten largest make up 0.39% of the sample.

This clone was seen just once. What this receptor recognizes is not known. There are no base qualities to consult, and no much larger clone falls within one base. What was sequenced was naive CD4+ T cells from PBMCs. Taken with the paper, the label for cell subset or site translates to: CD45RA+ positively selected. This TCR was recovered from a young man in good health. Some clones in this sample may be carry-over from other donors' samples. The chain employs TRBV27 and TRBJ2-3; no D gene call is confident. The CDR3 in this case is CASSLQATDTQYF. The nucleotides read TGTGCCAGCAGTTTGCAGGCCACAGATACGCAGTATTTT.